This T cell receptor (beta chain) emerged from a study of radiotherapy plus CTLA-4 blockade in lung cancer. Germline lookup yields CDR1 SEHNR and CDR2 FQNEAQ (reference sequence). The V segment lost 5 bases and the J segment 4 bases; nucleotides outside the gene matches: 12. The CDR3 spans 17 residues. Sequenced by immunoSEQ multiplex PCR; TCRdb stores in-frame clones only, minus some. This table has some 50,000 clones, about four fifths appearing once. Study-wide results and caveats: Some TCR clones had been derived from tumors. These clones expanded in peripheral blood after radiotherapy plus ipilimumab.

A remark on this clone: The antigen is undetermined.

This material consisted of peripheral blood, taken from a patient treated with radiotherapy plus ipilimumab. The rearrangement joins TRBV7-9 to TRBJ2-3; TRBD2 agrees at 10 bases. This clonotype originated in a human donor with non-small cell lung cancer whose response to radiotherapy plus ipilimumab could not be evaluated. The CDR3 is CASSTSSGRAHPDTQYF. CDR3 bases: TGTGCCAGCAGCACCTCAAGCGGGAGGGCCCATCCAGATACGCAGTATTTT.